This entry is about one T cell receptor beta chain. Quantitative barcoded 5'-RACE was used to prepare TCR beta libraries. TCRdb re-called the 5' RACE reads with MiXCR, one entry per CDR3 protein. Of some 92,000 distinct CDR3 sequences in the sample, around 25% were seen once. The CDR3 extends over 15 amino acids. V lost 6 bases to trimming and J lost 2 bases, with 16 bases between them. Germline V gene data show CDR1 as MNHEY and CDR2 as SMNVEV (reference sequence). This sample is part of a study of CD8 T cells in ankylosing spondylitis. The sequence was obtained from a male donor with ankylosing spondylitis or in good health (not recorded which). The sample comprised blood, either unsorted or a sorted T cell fraction (not recorded which). V and J are TRBV27 and TRBJ2-5, with D hard to call. CDR3 loop: CASRGSPVLQETQYF. Here the CDR3 DNA reads TGTGCCAGCAGAGGAAGTCCCGTTCTTCAAGAGACCCAGTACTTC.